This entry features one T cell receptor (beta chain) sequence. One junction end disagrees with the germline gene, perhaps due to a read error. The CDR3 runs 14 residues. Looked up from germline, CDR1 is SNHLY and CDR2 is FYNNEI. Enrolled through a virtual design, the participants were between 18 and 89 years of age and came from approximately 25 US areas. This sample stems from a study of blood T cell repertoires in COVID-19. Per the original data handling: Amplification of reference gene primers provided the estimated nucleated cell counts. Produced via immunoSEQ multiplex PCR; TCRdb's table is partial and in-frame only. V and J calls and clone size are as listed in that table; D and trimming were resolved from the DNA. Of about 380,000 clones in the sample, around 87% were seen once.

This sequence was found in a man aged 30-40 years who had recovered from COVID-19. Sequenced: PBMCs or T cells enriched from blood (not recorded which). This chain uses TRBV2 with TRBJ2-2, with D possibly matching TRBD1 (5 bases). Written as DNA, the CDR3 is TGTGCCAGCACTGAATGGACAAACACCGGGGAGCTGTTTTTT. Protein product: CASTEWTNTGELFF. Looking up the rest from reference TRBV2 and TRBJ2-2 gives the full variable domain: EPEVTQTPSHQVTQMGQEVILRCVPISNHLYFYWYRQILGQKVEFLVSFYNNEISEKSEIFDDQFSVERPDGSNFTLKIRSTKLEDSAMYFCASTEWTNTGELFFGEGSRLTVL.